This T cell receptor beta chain derives from a study of T cell repertoires in cytomegalovirus infection. TCRdb redid the calling of the reads with MiXCR, one entry per CDR3 protein. This repertoire shows some 400,000 distinct CDR3 sequences, 15% to 20% found once; its top ten account for roughly 8.7%. After removal of 1 base from V and 3 bases from J, the junction contained 6 bases not matched to a gene. The CDR3 consists of 17 residues. Germline V gene data show CDR1 as SGHVS and CDR2 as FNYEAQ. This clonotype was counted at least ten times. The V and J genes are TRBV7-6 and TRBJ2-1; 10 nucleotides agree with TRBD2. This clonotype was obtained from a human donor in good health (CMV status not recorded). Some clones in this sample may be carry-over from other donors' samples. The sample taken for sequencing was PBMCs. This CDR3 reads CASSLVASGGSYNEQFF. The CDR3 DNA reads TGTGCCAGCAGCTTAGTAGCTAGCGGGGGCAGCTACAATGAGCAGTTCTTC.